Presented here are 19 T cell receptor beta chains from one specimen sequenced in a study of early T cells in non-severe SARS-CoV-2 infection. TCRdb ran MiXCR on the 5' RACE reads and lists one entry per CDR3 protein. The table records about 61,000 distinct CDR3 sequences, roughly a tenth of them present only once. Sequencing used whole blood. The receptors stem from an adult who was a healthcare worker with PCR-confirmed SARS-CoV-2 infection or an uninfected control (not recorded which).

This clonotype came up many times. The chain links TRBV3-1 to TRBJ1-5; the D gene is possibly TRBD1 (6 bases). The length of the CDR3 is 15 residues. Trimming left V 4 bases short and J 1 base short, with 11 bases between. From germline, CDR1 is LGHDT and CDR2 YNNKEL (reference sequence). Written as DNA, the CDR3 is TGTGCCAGCAGCCGGAAGGGGGGGAGCAATCAGCCCCAGCATTTT. It yields the protein CASSRKGGSNQPQHF.

This clonotype occurred many times. This sequence joins TRBV4-3 and TRBJ1-1; 10 nucleotides align to TRBD1. The germline V gene encodes CDR1 LGHNA and CDR2 YSLEER. Trimming took 1 base from V and 4 from J; bases not matched to a gene: 6. The CDR3 loop spans 16 amino acids. Here the CDR3 DNA reads TGCGCCAGCAGCCAAGGCTCCCGGGACAGGGGCACTGAAGCTTTCTTT. This translates into CASSQGSRDRGTEAFF.

This sequence joins TRBV27 and TRBJ2-3, with D unclear. The V end lost 7 bases, the J end lost 2 bases, and 19 bases lay between the germline ends. From germline, CDR1 is MNHEY and CDR2 SMNVEV (reference sequence). This CDR3 region has 16 residues. This chain's CDR3 is CASTPRPRTITDTQYF. The CDR3 DNA follows: TGTGCCAGCACCCCTAGACCCCGGACCATCACAGATACGCAGTATTTT.

This clonotype has ten or more counts. V usage is TRBV7-3 and J usage is TRBJ2-3; unclear D gene. Germline V gene lookup returns CDR1 SGHTA and CDR2 FQGTGA. With 1 base removed from V and 1 base from J, the gap between germline ends came to 6 bases. This CDR3 has 14 residues. The CDR3 region has the DNA TGTGCCAGCAGCTTAAGGATCGGCACAGATACGCAGTATTTT. Amino acid sequence: CASSLRIGTDTQYF.

There are many counts of this clonotype. The rearrangement joins TRBV4-2 to TRBJ2-2, with 8 nucleotides matching TRBD1. CDR3 length: 18 residues. Unmatched junction bases numbered 10, after V lost 0 bases and J lost 4 bases. CDR1 and CDR2 (germline): LGHNA, YNFKEQ. The CDR3 nucleotides read TGTGCCAGCAGCCAAGATAATCTGGGACAGGCGCCCACCGGGGAGCTGTTTTTT. Translating it yields CASSQDNLGQAPTGELFF.

There are many counts of this clonotype. The rearrangement joins TRBV7-2 to TRBJ1-1; D gene ambiguous. In germline, CDR1 is SGHTA, CDR2 FQGNSA. CDR3 size: 13 residues. Trimming removed 3 bases from V and 3 bases from J, with 8 bases in between. CDR3 in DNA: TGTGCCAGCAGCTTTCTAGGGTACACTGAAGCTTTCTTT. This translates into CASSFLGYTEAFF.

This clonotype appeared many times. This chain connects TRBV12-3 or TRBV12-4 to TRBJ2-1, with 7 bases matching TRBD2. The CDR3 consists of 16 residues. V shed 3 bases and J 3 bases; nucleotides not matched to a gene: 8. The CDR3 loop reads CASSLSSGGNYNEQFF. CDR3 nucleotides: TGTGCCAGCAGTTTGAGCTCCGGGGGGAACTACAATGAGCAGTTCTTC.

The chain has TRBV18 and TRBJ2-5, with no clear D. V was shortened by 3 bases and J by 5 bases, with 10 bases between the two germline ends. The V gene's germline CDR1 is KGHSH and CDR2 LQKENI. The CDR3 length is 13 residues. Here the CDR3 reads CASSPPVGETQYF. CDR3 sequence (DNA): TGTGCCAGCTCACCCCCAGTCGGGGAGACCCAGTACTTC. Combining the CDR3 with reference TRBV18 and TRBJ2-5 gives the whole variable domain NAGVMQNPRHLVRRRGQEARLRCSPMKGHSHVYWYRQLPEEGLKFMVYLQKENIIDESGMPKERFSAEFPKEGPSILRIQQVVRGDSAAYFCASSPPVGETQYFGPGTRLLVL.

The chain has TRBV7-6 and TRBJ1-6; 8 bases are shared with TRBD1. Germline CDR1 is SGHVS and CDR2 is FNYEAQ. This CDR3 region has 16 residues. V gave up 5 bases and J gave up 7 bases; unmatched junction bases: 10. CDR3 protein: CASSPRTGWENSPLHF. As DNA, the CDR3 is TGTGCCAGCAGCCCCCGGACAGGGTGGGAAAATTCACCCCTCCACTTT. Full variable domain (missing parts from reference TRBV7-6 and TRBJ1-6): GAGVSQSPRYKVTKRGQDVALRCDPISGHVSLYWYRQALGQGPEFLTYFNYEAQQDKSGLPNDRFSAERPEGSISTLTIQRTEQRDSAMYRCASSPRTGWENSPLHFGNGTRLTVT.

This clonotype was found a few times. This chain links TRBV3-1 with TRBJ2-1, with TRBD2 matching 16 bases. Germline CDR1 and CDR2: LGHDT and YNNKEL (reference sequence). The CDR3 loop spans 19 amino acids. J was trimmed by 7 bases and V by 4 bases; bases with no gene match: 13. The CDR3 region is CASSPSPGLAGGTWNEQFF. The CDR3 region has the DNA TGTGCCAGCAGCCCAAGTCCGGGACTAGCGGGGGGGACTTGGAATGAGCAGTTCTTC.

This clonotype was observed at least ten times. The chain couples TRBV7-8 to TRBJ2-7; 8 bases fit TRBD1. The V and J ends lost 1 base and 2 bases, in that order; junction bases with no gene match: 4. CDR3 size: 15 residues. CDR1 is SGHVS and CDR2 is FQNEAQ in the germline V gene. CDR3 sequence (DNA): TGTGCCAGCAGCTTAGTACAGGGGGTAGCCTACGAGCAGTACTTC. It encodes CASSLVQGVAYEQYF.

In this sample, this clonotype turned up many times. V gene TRBV28 combines with J gene TRBJ1-6; D might be TRBD1 (5 bases). V gave up 6 bases and J gave up 10 bases, with 16 bases separating them. CDR1 and CDR2 (germline): MDHEN, SYDVKM. This CDR3 is 14 amino acids long. The CDR3 DNA is TGTGCCAGCAGCCCCCCGGGGGGTAGCTCACCCCTCCACTTT. This codes for CASSPPGGSSPLHF.

This chain links TRBV3-1 with TRBJ1-1; no firm D call. Germline V gene sequence: CDR1 LGHDT, CDR2 YNNKEL (reference sequence). The length of the CDR3 is 16 residues. Trimming stripped 2 bases from V and 4 bases from J, with 17 bases between. This CDR3 is CASSQLRGQSGTEAFF. The DNA for the CDR3 is TGTGCCAGCAGCCAACTCCGGGGTCAGTCTGGCACTGAAGCTTTCTTT.

This clonotype was seen ten or more times. As DNA, the CDR3 is TGTGCCAGCAGCCGAAGGGGACTAGCGGGGCAAGAGACCCAGTACTTC. It encodes CASSRRGLAGQETQYF. This rearrangement joins TRBV7-2 to TRBJ2-5, with TRBD2 matching over 13 bases. Germline loops: CDR1 SGHTA, CDR2 FQGNSA. This CDR3 comprises 16 residues. The junction had 5 bases not matched to a gene; V was cut back by 5 bases and J by 2 bases.

This clonotype occurred a few times. This chain joins TRBV6-4 and TRBJ2-3, with TRBD2 matching 8 bases. CDR3 length: 14 amino acids. V trimming: 3 bases; J trimming: 1 base; junction bases outside the gene matches: 0. Per the germline V gene, CDR1 is MRHNA and CDR2 is SNTAGT. CDR3 in DNA: TGTGCCAGCAGTGAGACTAGCGGCACAGATACGCAGTATTTT. This codes for CASSETSGTDTQYF.

CDR3 protein: CASSVDGGNTIYF. CDR3 DNA: TGTGCCAGCAGCGTAGACGGGGGAAACACCATATATTTT. V is TRBV9 and J is TRBJ1-3; D not certain. V was trimmed by 0 bases and J by 4 bases, leaving 5 bases between them. Germline V gene sequence: CDR1 SGDLS, CDR2 YYNGEE. This CDR3 comprises 13 residues.

The J gene is TRBJ1-1, the V gene TRBV21-1; the D call TRBD1 from the table was never checked on the DNA. TRBV21-1 is noted as a pseudogene. This CDR3 comprises 16 residues. CDR3 in DNA: TGTGCCAGCAGCAAAAGCCGACAGACTGGGAACACTGAAGCTTTCTTT. This sequence encodes CASSKSRQTGNTEAFF.

This clonotype appeared many times. The rearrangement uses TRBV5-6 and TRBJ1-5, with 7 bases identical to TRBD1. The CDR3 contains 14 residues. The V gene's germline CDR1 is SGHDT and CDR2 YYEEEE. J was trimmed by 5 bases and V by 3 bases; bases with no gene match: 5. The DNA of the CDR3 is TGTGCCAGCAGCTGGAGACAGGGCGATCAGCCCCAGCATTTT. Its translation: CASSWRQGDQPQHF. The entire variable domain, with the rest obtained from reference TRBV5-6 and TRBJ1-5, is as follows: DAGVTQSPTHLIKTRGQQVTLRCSPKSGHDTVSWYQQALGQGPQFIFQYYEEEERQRGNFPDRFSGHQFPNYSSELNVNALLLGDSALYLCASSWRQGDQPQHFGDGTRLSIL.

On this clonotype itself: The junction does not match germline at one end; this may be a read error. J is TRBJ2-5 and V is TRBV7-8; TRBD2 is a possible D gene (7 bases). This CDR3 is 15 amino acids long. CDR1 and CDR2 from the germline V gene are SGHVS and FQNEAQ. The CDR3 nucleotides are TGTACCAGCACGAAAGGGGGGGGCTACCAAGAGACCCAGTACTTC. Translation gives CTSTKGGGYQETQYF.